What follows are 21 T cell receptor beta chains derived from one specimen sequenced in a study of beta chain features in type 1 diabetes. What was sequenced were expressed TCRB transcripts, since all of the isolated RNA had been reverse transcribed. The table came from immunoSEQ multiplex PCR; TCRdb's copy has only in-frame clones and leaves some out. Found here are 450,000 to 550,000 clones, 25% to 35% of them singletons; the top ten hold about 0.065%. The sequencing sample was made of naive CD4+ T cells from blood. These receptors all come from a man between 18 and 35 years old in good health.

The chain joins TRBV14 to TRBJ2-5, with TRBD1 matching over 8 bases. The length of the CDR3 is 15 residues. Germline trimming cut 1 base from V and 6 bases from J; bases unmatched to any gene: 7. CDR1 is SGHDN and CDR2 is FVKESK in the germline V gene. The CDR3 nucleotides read TGTGCCAGCAGCCAAGTTAGCGGACAGGGTCAGACCCAGTACTTC. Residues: CASSQVSGQGQTQYF.

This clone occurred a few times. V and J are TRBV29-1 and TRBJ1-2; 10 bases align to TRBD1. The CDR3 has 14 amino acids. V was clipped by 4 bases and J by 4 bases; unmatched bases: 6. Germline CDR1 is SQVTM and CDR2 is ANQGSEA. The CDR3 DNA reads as TGCAGCGTTGGACAGGGGGCCCACACCTATGGCTACACCTTC. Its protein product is CSVGQGAHTYGYTF.

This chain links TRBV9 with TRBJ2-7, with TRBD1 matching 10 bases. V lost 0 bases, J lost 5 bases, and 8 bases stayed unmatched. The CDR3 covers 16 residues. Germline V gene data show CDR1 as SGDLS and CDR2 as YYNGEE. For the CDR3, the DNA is TGTGCCAGCAGCGTAGACGTTCCGACAGGGGGCCACGAGCAGTACTTC. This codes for CASSVDVPTGGHEQYF.

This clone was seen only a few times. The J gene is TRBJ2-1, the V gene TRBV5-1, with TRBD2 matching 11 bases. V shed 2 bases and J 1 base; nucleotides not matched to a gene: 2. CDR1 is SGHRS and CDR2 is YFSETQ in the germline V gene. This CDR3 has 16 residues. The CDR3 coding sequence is TGCGCCAGCAGCTTAACTAGCGGGAGTTCCTACAATGAGCAGTTCTTC. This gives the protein CASSLTSGSSYNEQFF.

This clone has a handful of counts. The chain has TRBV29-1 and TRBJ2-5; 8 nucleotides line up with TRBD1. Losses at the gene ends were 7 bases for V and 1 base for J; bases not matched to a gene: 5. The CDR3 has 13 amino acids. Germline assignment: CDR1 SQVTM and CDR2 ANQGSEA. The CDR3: CSGTGGGQETQYF. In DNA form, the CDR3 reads TGCAGCGGAACAGGGGGTGGCCAAGAGACCCAGTACTTC.

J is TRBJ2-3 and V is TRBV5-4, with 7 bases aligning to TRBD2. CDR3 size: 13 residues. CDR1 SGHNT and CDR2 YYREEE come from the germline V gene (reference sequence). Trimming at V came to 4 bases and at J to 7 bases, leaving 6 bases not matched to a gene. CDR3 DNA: TGTGCCAGCAGCGTGGGGGGGTTAAATACGCAGTATTTT. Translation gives CASSVGGLNTQYF.

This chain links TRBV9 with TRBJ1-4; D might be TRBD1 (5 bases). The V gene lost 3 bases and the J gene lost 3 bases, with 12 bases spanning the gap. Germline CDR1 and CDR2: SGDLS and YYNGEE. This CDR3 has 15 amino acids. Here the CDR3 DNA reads TGTGCCAGCAGCGCCACGACAGAACCTAATGAAAAACTGTTTTTT. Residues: CASSATTEPNEKLFF.

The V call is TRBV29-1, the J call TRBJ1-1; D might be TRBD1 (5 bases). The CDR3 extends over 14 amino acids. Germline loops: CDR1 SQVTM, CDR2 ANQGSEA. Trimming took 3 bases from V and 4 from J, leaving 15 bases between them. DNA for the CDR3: TGCAGCGTTGATCGTTGGGGGGTAGGCACTGAAGCTTTCTTT. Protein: CSVDRWGVGTEAFF.

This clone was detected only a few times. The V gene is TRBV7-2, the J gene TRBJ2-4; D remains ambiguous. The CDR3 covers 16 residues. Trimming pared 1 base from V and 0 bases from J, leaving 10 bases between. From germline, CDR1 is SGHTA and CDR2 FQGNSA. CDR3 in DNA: TGTGCCAGCAGCTTAGGCAGACTTCAAGCCAAAAACATTCAGTACTTC. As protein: CASSLGRLQAKNIQYF.

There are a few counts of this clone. The CDR3 loop is CSGDNPSYNEQFF. The CDR3 DNA reads as TGCAGCGGCGACAACCCCTCCTACAATGAGCAGTTCTTC. The chain recombines TRBV29-1 with TRBJ2-1; no definite D call. Germline assignment: CDR1 SQVTM and CDR2 ANQGSEA. This CDR3 is built from 13 residues. Trimming took off 7 bases at V and 0 bases at J, with 10 bases between the two ends.

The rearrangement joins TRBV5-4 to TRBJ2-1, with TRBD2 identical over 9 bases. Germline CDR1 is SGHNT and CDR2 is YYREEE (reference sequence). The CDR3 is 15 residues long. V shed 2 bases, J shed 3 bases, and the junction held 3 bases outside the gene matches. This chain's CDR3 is CASSFGLASYNEQFF. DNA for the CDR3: TGTGCCAGCAGCTTCGGACTAGCGAGCTACAATGAGCAGTTCTTC.

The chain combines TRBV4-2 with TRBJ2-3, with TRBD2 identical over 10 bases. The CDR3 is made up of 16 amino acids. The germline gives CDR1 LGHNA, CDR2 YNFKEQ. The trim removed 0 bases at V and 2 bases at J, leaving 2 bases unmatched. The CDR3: CASSQELAGNTDTQYF. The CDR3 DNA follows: TGTGCCAGCAGCCAAGAACTAGCGGGGAACACAGATACGCAGTATTTT.

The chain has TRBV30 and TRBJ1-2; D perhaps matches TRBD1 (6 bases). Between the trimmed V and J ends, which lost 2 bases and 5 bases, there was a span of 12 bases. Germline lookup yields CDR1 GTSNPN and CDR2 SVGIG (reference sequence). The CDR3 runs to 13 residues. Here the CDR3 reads CAWSPTGWYGYTF. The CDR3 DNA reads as TGTGCCTGGAGTCCCACAGGGTGGTATGGCTACACCTTC.

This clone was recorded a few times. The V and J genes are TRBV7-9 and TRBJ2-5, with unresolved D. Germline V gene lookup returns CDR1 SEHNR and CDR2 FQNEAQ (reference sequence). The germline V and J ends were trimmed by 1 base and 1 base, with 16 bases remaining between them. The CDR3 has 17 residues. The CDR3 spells CASSLESAANRQETQYF. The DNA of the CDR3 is TGTGCCAGCAGCTTAGAGTCTGCGGCCAACCGCCAAGAGACCCAGTACTTC.

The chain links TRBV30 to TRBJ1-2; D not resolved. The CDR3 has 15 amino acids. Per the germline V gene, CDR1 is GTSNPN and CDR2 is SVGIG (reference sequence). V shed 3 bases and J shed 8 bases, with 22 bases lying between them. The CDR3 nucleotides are TGTGCCTGGAGGGTTCCTATTTTGGGGAGCGGCGGCTACACCTTC. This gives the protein CAWRVPILGSGGYTF. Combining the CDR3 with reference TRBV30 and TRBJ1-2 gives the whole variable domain SQTIHQWPATLVQPVGSPLSLECTVEGTSNPNLYWYRQAAGRGLQLLFYSVGIGQISSEVPQNLSASRPQDRQFILSSKKLLLSDSGFYLCAWRVPILGSGGYTFGSGTRLTVV.

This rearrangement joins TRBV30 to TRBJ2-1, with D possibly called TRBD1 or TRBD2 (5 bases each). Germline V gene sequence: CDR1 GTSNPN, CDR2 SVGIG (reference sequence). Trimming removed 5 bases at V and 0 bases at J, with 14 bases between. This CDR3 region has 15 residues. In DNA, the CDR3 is TGTGCCTGGGCCTCGGGACCAAGCTCCTACAATGAGCAGTTCTTC. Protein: CAWASGPSSYNEQFF. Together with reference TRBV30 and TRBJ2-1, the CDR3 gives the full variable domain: SQTIHQWPATLVQPVGSPLSLECTVEGTSNPNLYWYRQAAGRGLQLLFYSVGIGQISSEVPQNLSASRPQDRQFILSSKKLLLSDSGFYLCAWASGPSSYNEQFFGPGTRLTVL.

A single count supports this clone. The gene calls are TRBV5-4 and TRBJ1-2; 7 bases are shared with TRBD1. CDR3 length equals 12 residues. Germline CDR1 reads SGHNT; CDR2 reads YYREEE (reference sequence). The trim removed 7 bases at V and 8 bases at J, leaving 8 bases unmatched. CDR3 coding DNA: TGTGCCAGCGAAGGGGGCGCGGAAGGCTACACCTTC. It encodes CASEGGAEGYTF.

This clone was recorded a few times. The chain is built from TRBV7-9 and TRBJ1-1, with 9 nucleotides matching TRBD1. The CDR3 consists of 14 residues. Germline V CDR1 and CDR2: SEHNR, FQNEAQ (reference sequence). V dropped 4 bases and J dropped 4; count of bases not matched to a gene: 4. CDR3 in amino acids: CASSWNRGPTEAFF. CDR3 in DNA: TGTGCCAGCAGCTGGAACAGGGGGCCCACTGAAGCTTTCTTT.

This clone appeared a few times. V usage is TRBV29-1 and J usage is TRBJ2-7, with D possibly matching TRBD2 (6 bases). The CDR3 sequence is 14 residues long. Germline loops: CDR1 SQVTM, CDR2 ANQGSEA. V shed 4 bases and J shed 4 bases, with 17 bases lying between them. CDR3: CSVGRAGLTYEQYF. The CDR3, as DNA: TGCAGCGTTGGAAGAGCGGGCTTAACTTACGAGCAGTACTTC.

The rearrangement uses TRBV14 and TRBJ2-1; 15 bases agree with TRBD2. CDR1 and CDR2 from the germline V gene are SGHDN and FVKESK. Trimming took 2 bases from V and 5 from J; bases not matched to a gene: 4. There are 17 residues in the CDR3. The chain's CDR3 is CASSQRTSGRAHNEQFF. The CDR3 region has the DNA TGTGCCAGCAGCCAACGGACTAGCGGGAGGGCCCACAATGAGCAGTTCTTC.

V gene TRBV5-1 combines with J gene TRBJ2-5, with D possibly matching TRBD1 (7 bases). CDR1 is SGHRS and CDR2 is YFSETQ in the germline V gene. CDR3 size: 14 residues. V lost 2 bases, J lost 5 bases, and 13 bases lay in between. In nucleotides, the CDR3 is TGCGCCAGCAGCTTTGGAGGGGGCGAGGAGACCCAGTACTTC. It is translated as CASSFGGGEETQYF.